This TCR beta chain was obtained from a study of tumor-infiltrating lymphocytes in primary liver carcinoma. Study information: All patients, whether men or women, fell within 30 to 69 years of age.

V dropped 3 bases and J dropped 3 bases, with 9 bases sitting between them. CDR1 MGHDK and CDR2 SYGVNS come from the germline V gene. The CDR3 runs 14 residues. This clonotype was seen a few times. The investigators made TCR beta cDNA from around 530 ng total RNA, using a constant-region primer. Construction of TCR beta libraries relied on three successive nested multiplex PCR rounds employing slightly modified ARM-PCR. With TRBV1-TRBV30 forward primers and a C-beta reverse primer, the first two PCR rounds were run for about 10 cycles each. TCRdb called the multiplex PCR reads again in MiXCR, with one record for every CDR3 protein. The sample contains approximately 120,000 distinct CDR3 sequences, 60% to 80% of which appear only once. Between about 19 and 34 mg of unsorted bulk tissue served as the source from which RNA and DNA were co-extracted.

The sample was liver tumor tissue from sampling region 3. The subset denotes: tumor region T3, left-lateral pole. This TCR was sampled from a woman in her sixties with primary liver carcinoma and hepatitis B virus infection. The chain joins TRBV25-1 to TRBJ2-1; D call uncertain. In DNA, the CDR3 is TGTGCCAGCAGTGAGGGGTCCTACTACAATGAGCAGTTCTTC. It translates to CASSEGSYYNEQFF. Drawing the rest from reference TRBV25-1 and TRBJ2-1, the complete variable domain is EADIYQTPRYLVIGTGKKITLECSQTMGHDKMYWYQQDPGMELHLIHYSYGVNSTEKGDLSSESTVSRIRTEHFPLTLESARPSHTSQYLCASSEGSYYNEQFFGPGTRLTVL.